The sequence of this TCR beta chain was determined in a study of T cells in Graves' hyperthyroidism and ophthalmopathy. The CDR3 runs 14 residues. The V gene lost 0 bases and the J gene lost 4 bases, with 6 bases spanning the gap. In germline, CDR1 is LGHDT, CDR2 YNNKEL (reference sequence). Blood was drawn at first hyperthyroidism diagnosis, before any ophthalmopathy symptoms. What was amplified from RNA transcripts were TCR beta CDR3 regions. RT-PCR in the first round (using the HTBI primer set) targeted the TCR CDR3. Using its own MiXCR run on the multiplex PCR reads, TCRdb lists one record per CDR3 protein. The sample consists of roughly 500,000 distinct CDR3 sequences, approximately 14% of them appearing once. Notes on the study in general: Appearing also in blood were most of the thyroid clonotypes expanded above 0.001.

This clonotype was observed at least ten times. Its antigen is still unknown. The sample consisted of blood. The TCR originated in a woman younger than 45 with Graves' hyperthyroidism that later progressed to Graves' ophthalmopathy. The V and J genes are TRBV3-1 and TRBJ2-2; the D is unclear. The CDR3 loop reads CASSQEGPTGELFF. CDR3 sequence (DNA): TGTGCCAGCAGCCAAGAAGGACCCACCGGGGAGCTGTTTTTT. Variable domain in full (rest from reference TRBV3-1 and TRBJ2-2): DTAVSQTPKYLVTQMGNDKSIKCEQNLGHDTMYWYKQDSKKFLKIMFSYNNKELIINETVPNRFSPKSPDKAHLNLHINSLELGDSAVYFCASSQEGPTGELFFGEGSRLTVL.